This T cell receptor beta chain was identified during a study of T cell repertoires in cytomegalovirus infection. About the study: Well-studied HLA-B-restricted epitopes and recently identified HLA-C-restricted epitopes of CMV were both used in the study. CMV infection and matching HLA type were both indicated by public TCR beta signatures. Study conclusions and caveats: HLA-C-restricted TCR beta clonotypes specific for CMV led the ex vivo response. The cumulative frequency of public TCR beta families distinguished individuals who carried CMV together with the relevant HLA.

Using its own MiXCR run on the reads, TCRdb lists one record per CDR3 protein. This table has 750,000 to 950,000 distinct CDR3 sequences, 25% to 35% appearing once. The V gene lost 7 bases and the J gene lost 6 bases, with 12 bases spanning the gap. This CDR3 has 12 amino acids. This clonotype was counted only a few times. Its specificity is not known. This TCR was sampled from a human donor in good health (CMV status not recorded). Some clones in this sample may be carry-over from other donors' samples. V gene TRBV12-3 or TRBV12-4 combines with J gene TRBJ1-2; D uncertain. The sample in question was cultured CD8+ T cells from PBMCs, obtained from culture after CMV antigen stimulation. The CDR3 sequence: CASNDYKHGYTF. DNA for the CDR3: TGTGCCAGCAACGACTATAAGCATGGCTACACCTTC.